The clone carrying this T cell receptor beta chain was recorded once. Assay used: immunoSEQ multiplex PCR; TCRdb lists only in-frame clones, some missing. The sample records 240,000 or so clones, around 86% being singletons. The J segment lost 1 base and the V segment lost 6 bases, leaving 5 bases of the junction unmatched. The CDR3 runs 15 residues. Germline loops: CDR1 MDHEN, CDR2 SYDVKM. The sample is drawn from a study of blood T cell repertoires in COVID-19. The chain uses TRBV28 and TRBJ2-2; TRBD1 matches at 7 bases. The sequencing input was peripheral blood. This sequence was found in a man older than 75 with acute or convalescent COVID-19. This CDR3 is CASSRGDRNTGELFF. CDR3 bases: TGTGCCAGCAGCAGAGGGGACAGGAACACCGGGGAGCTGTTTTTT.